The TCR beta chain described here comes from a study of breast tumors, draining lymph nodes, adjacent tissues. Findings of the study overall: Tumor T cell lymph node origin was a supported hypothesis, not proven. Tumors had less TCR diversity than lymph nodes, more than nontumor tissue. Luminal-like breast cancer showed significantly greater tumor-nontumor repertoire similarity than basal-like breast cancer did. Data fit most tumor T cells coming from lymph node, expanding in tumor.

TCRdb re-called the multiplex PCR reads with MiXCR, one entry per CDR3 protein. The table lists under 350,000 distinct CDR3 sequences, 30% of them singletons. Turning to this clonotype: What it binds is unknown.

Axillary draining lymph nodes of breast cancer patients supplied the node samples. The receptor was derived from a female donor with breast cancer. Some clones in this sample may be carry-over from other donors' samples. Input material: axillary lymph node tissue.

CDR3 sequence reads: CAISWGGYSYEQYF. CDR3 nucleotide sequence: TGTGCCATCTCCTGGGGGGGCTACTCCTACGAGCAGTACTTC. The gene calls are TRBV10-3 and TRBJ2-7, with D perhaps TRBD2 (7 bases). This CDR3 spans 14 amino acids. V was pared by 8 bases and J by 0 bases, with 14 bases between. Germline lookup yields CDR1 ENHRY and CDR2 SYGVKD.